These T cell receptor beta chains were read from a single sample in a study of blood T cell repertoires in COVID-19. The repertoire was sequenced with immunoSEQ multiplex PCR; TCRdb's copy has only in-frame clones and lacks some. Of 45,000 to 65,000 clones in the sample, around 87% were seen once. The sample taken for sequencing was peripheral blood. The source is a man aged 50-60 years with active COVID-19. Both conserved end residues are part of each CDR3. The D gene is left open where the match is weak. Only some rows state a clone size, as once, few, many or a class for expanded clones.

NA	TRBV3-1/TRBV3-2	NA	TRBJ1-4	CASSPLGGEKLFF	TGTGCCAGCAGCCCTCTGGGAGGTGAAAAACTGTTTTTT
NA	TRBV5-1	NA	TRBJ1-1	CASSLIQGNTEAFF	TGCGCCAGCAGCTTGATACAGGGGAACACTGAAGCTTTCTTT
TRBD2	TRBV5-4	NA	TRBJ2-3	CASSKGGGQSADTQYF	TGTGCCAGCAGCAAGGGCGGGGGGCAGTCCGCAGATACGCAGTATTTT
NA	TRBV5-4	NA	TRBJ2-5	CASSSPDRQETQYF	TGTGCCAGCAGCTCCCCTGACAGACAAGAGACCCAGTACTTC
TRBD1	TRBV28	NA	TRBJ2-7	CASIDRVHEQYF	TGTGCCAGCATCGACAGGGTCCACGAGCAGTACTTC
NA	TRBV28	NA	TRBJ2-1	CASTRGSSYNEQFF	TGTGCCAGCACTCGGGGGAGCTCCTACAATGAGCAGTTCTTC
NA	TRBV29-1	NA	TRBJ2-5	CSVDGGMTQYF	TGCAGCGTTGACGGGGGTATGACCCAGTACTTC
NA	TRBV15	NA	TRBJ1-1	CATSRGGPRLNTEAFF	TGTGCCACCAGCAGGGGAGGCCCTCGATTGAACACTGAAGCTTTCTTT
NA	TRBV27	NA	TRBJ1-2	CASSLSRDGVGYGYTF	TGTGCCAGCAGTTTATCCAGGGATGGGGTCGGCTATGGCTACACCTTC
TRBD2	TRBV6-1	NA	TRBJ2-3	CASSGPSGGATDTQYF	TGTGCCAGCAGTGGCCCTAGCGGGGGGGCAACAGATACGCAGTATTTT
NA	TRBV28	NA	TRBJ1-1	CASSPHVSGEAFF	TGTGCCAGCAGTCCTCATGTCTCAGGTGAAGCTTTCTTT
TRBD1	TRBV28	NA	TRBJ2-3	CASTALGQGGTDTQYF	TGTGCCAGCACCGCCCTGGGACAGGGAGGCACAGATACGCAGTATTTT
NA	TRBV9	NA	TRBJ1-2	CASSVDAGSGYGYTF	TGTGCCAGCAGCGTAGACGCAGGTTCAGGGTATGGCTACACCTTC
NA	TRBV7-2	once	TRBJ1-1	CASSSLWTDKAFF	TGTGCCAGCAGCTCCCTATGGACAGATAAAGCTTTCTTT
TRBD1	TRBV5-1	NA	TRBJ1-2	CASSSTRDRGGYTF	TGCGCCAGCAGCTCTACGCGGGACAGGGGTGGCTACACCTTC
TRBD2	TRBV5-4	NA	TRBJ2-5	CASSFQAGGPKETQYF	TGTGCCAGCAGCTTCCAAGCGGGGGGGCCTAAAGAGACCCAGTACTTC
NA	TRBV18	NA	TRBJ1-5	CASSPPGGGQPQHF	TGTGCCAGCTCACCACCGGGGGGGGGTCAGCCCCAGCATTTT
TRBD1	TRBV19	NA	TRBJ1-6	CASSTTGGSSPLHF	TGTGCCAGTAGTACGACAGGGGGCAGTTCACCCCTCCACTTT
NA	TRBV5-1	once	TRBJ2-5	CASSLGRQPVQETQYF	TGCGCCAGCAGCTTGGGGCGGCAACCCGTTCAAGAGACCCAGTACTTC
TRBD1	TRBV6-6	NA	TRBJ1-4	CASSQNKRRGLLRNEKLFF	TGTGCCAGCAGTCAAAATAAAAGGAGGGGGCTATTGAGAAATGAAAAACTGTTTTTT
TRBD1	TRBV5-6	NA	TRBJ1-2	CASRQSSGTGAGGYTF	TGTGCCAGCAGACAAAGTTCCGGGACAGGGGCTGGAGGCTACACCTTC
TRBD1	TRBV18	NA	TRBJ1-1	CASSPEDRGGTEAFF	TGTGCCAGCTCACCCGAAGACAGGGGAGGCACTGAAGCTTTCTTT
TRBD1	TRBV28	NA	TRBJ2-3	CATTRTGSFSDTQYF	TGTGCCACCACCCGGACAGGGTCGTTTTCGGATACGCAGTATTTT
TRBD1	TRBV6-5	NA	TRBJ1-2	CASSLGQGNYGYTF	TGTGCCAGCAGTCTCGGACAGGGTAACTATGGCTACACCTTC
TRBD2	TRBV18	NA	TRBJ2-1	CASSPGTSGNEQFF	TGTGCCAGCTCACCCGGGACTAGCGGCAATGAGCAGTTCTTC
NA	TRBV6-6	NA	TRBJ2-7	CASSDPLGAHYEQYF	TGTGCCAGCAGTGATCCCCTTGGGGCGCACTACGAGCAGTACTTC
NA	TRBV5-1	NA	TRBJ2-1	CASSLLTGGGNEQFF	TGCGCCAGCAGCCTCCTCACGGGGGGCGGGAATGAGCAGTTCTTC
TRBD2	TRBV29-1	NA	TRBJ2-1	CSVLALAGEGNEQFF	TGCAGCGTTTTGGCTTTAGCGGGAGAGGGCAATGAGCAGTTCTTC
TRBD2	TRBV5-4	NA	TRBJ2-2	CASSSKIAGAAGELFF	TGTGCCAGCAGCTCCAAAATAGCGGGAGCGGCCGGGGAGCTGTTTTTT
NA	TRBV6-5	NA	TRBJ1-2	CASSYSGAPGYTF	TGTGCCAGCAGTTACTCGGGGGCTCCTGGCTACACCTTC
TRBD1	TRBV19	NA	TRBJ1-2	CASSILQGAGHGYTF	TGTGCCAGTAGTATCTTACAGGGGGCTGGTCATGGCTACACCTTC
TRBD1	TRBV19	NA	TRBJ2-6	CASSIQGGRIGANVLTF	TGTGCCAGTAGTATTCAAGGGGGCAGGATTGGGGCCAACGTCCTGACTTTC
TRBD2	TRBV28	NA	TRBJ2-7	CASSLGGLAGVGEQYF	TGTGCCAGCAGTCTAGGAGGACTAGCGGGAGTCGGCGAGCAGTACTTC
TRBD1	TRBV19	NA	TRBJ2-3	CASRGLGQGTDTQYF	TGTGCCAGTAGGGGCCTTGGACAGGGAACAGATACGCAGTATTTT
TRBD1	TRBV4-1	NA	TRBJ1-2	CASSPQGAGSFGYTF	TGCGCCAGCAGCCCACAGGGGGCCGGGTCGTTCGGCTACACCTTC
NA	TRBV21-1	NA	TRBJ2-7	CASSKGRTGDPYEQYF	TGTGCCAGCAGCAAAGGGAGGACAGGGGACCCCTACGAGCAGTACTTC
NA	TRBV25-1	NA	TRBJ2-7	CASSESTGTWGQYF	TGTGCCAGCAGTGAATCAACAGGGACCTGGGGGCAGTACTTC
NA	TRBV28	NA	TRBJ2-1	CASSLLEGGVSEQFF	TGTGCCAGCAGTTTATTGGAGGGAGGCGTCAGTGAGCAGTTCTTC
TRBD1	TRBV4-3	NA	TRBJ1-1	CASSQAAGGGRTEAFF	TGCGCCAGCAGCCAGGCCGCAGGGGGCGGCCGCACTGAAGCTTTCTTT
NA	TRBV6-2/TRBV6-3	NA	TRBJ1-2	CASSYRSTLNYGYTF	TGTGCCAGCAGTTATAGGAGCACACTTAACTATGGCTACACCTTC
TRBD1	TRBV7-3	NA	TRBJ1-1	CASSPGTGSTEAFF	TGTGCCAGCAGCCCCGGGACAGGGTCCACTGAAGCTTTCTTT
TRBD2	TRBV6-2/TRBV6-3	NA	TRBJ2-3	CASSYGPGGPRDTQYF	TGTGCCAGCAGTTACGGGCCGGGAGGGCCAAGAGATACGCAGTATTTT
NA	TRBV28	NA	TRBJ2-3	CASSPGGIRRGGTDTQYF	TGTGCCAGCAGTCCAGGGGGGATCCGACGAGGGGGCACAGATACGCAGTATTTT
NA	TRBV15	NA	TRBJ1-1	CATSNYRALNTEAFF	TGTGCCACCAGCAACTACAGGGCCCTGAACACTGAAGCTTTCTTT
NA	TRBV28	NA	TRBJ1-1	CASSSAGTRNTEAFF	TGTGCCAGCAGCAGCGCCGGGACTAGGAACACTGAAGCTTTCTTT
TRBD2	TRBV4-2	NA	TRBJ2-1	CASSQDGTSGYNEQFF	TGTGCCAGCAGCCAAGATGGGACTAGCGGGTACAATGAGCAGTTCTTC
NA	TRBV11-2	once	TRBJ2-1	CASSPSYNEQFF	TGTGCCAGCAGCCCCTCTTACAATGAGCAGTTCTTC
NA	TRBV6-5	NA	TRBJ1-2	CAGKLGLRGNYGYTF	TGTGCCGGGAAATTGGGCCTAAGGGGTAACTATGGCTACACCTTC
TRBD1	TRBV5-1	NA	TRBJ1-4	CASSRTGGEEKLFF	TGCGCCAGCAGCCGGACAGGGGGCGAGGAAAAACTGTTTTTT
TRBD1	TRBV15	NA	TRBJ1-2	CATSRGGTGGVGGYTF	TGTGCCACCAGCAGAGGTGGGACAGGGGGCGTGGGGGGCTACACCTTC
NA	TRBV25-1	NA	TRBJ1-1	CASSEFTGSEAFF	TGTGCCAGCAGTGAATTTACAGGCTCTGAAGCTTTCTTT
TRBD2	TRBV3-1/TRBV3-2	NA	TRBJ2-2	CASSQHGGTNTGELFF	TGTGCCAGCAGCCAACACGGGGGGACGAACACCGGGGAGCTGTTTTTT
TRBD1	TRBV27	NA	TRBJ1-6	CASSQTGTEDSPLHF	TGTGCCAGCAGCCAGACCGGGACAGAGGATTCACCCCTCCACTTT
NA	TRBV28	NA	TRBJ1-3	CASSPAGGTAGNTIYF	TGTGCCAGCAGTCCCGCGGGGGGAACCGCTGGAAACACCATATATTTT
TRBD1	TRBV7-9	few	TRBJ2-7	CASSRPTGQHYEQYF	TGTGCCAGCAGCAGACCAACGGGACAGCATTACGAGCAGTACTTC
NA	TRBV23-1	NA	TRBJ1-5	CASSQSQGSQPQHF	TGCGCCAGCAGTCAATCGCAGGGCAGTCAGCCCCAGCATTTT